This T cell receptor (beta chain) was recovered during a study of blood T cells in healthy people across ages. Study observations and caveats: Diversity was higher, and naive CD4+ cells more numerous, in long-lived donors than in aged donors.

CDR1 SGHTA and CDR2 FQGNSA come from the germline V gene. The CDR3 is 18 residues long. V lost 4 bases to trimming and J lost 3 bases, with 23 bases between them. The second PCR ran roughly 6 to 12 cycles with a sample-barcoded 5' primer and J-beta primers. Each CDR3 protein gets one entry after TCRdb re-called the 5' RACE reads with MiXCR. Among more than 800,000 distinct CDR3 sequences listed, around 30% were seen once. Donors gave 8.5 to 10 milliliters of peripheral blood apiece. A note on this clonotype: What it recognizes is unknown.

This clonotype was obtained from a woman older than 75 in good health. The J gene is TRBJ2-3, the V gene TRBV7-2; D is undetermined. Sequencing was carried out using blood. The CDR3 region is CASSSSPVVLIGTDTQYF. The CDR3, as DNA: TGTGCCAGCAGCTCCTCTCCGGTTGTCTTGATTGGGACAGATACGCAGTATTTT. Together with reference TRBV7-2 and TRBJ2-3, the CDR3 gives the full variable domain: GAGVSQSPSNKVTEKGKDVELRCDPISGHTALYWYRQSLGQGLEFLIYFQGNSAPDKSGLPSDRFSAERTGGSVSTLTIQRTQQEDSAVYLCASSSSPVVLIGTDTQYFGPGTRLTVL.